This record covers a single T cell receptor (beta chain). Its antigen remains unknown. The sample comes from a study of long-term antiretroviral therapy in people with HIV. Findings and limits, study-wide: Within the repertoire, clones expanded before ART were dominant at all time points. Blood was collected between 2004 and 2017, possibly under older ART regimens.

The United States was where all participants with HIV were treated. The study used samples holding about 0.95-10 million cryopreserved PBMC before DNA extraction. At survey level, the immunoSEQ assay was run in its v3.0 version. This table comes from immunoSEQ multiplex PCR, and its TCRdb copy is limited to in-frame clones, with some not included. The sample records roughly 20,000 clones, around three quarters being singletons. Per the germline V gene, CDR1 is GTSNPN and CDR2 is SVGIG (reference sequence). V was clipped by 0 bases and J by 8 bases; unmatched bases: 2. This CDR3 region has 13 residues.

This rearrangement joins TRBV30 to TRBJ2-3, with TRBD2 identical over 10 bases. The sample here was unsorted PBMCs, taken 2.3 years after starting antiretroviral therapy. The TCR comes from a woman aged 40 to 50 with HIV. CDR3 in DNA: TGTGCCTGGAGTGTAGCGGGGGGGATTACGCAGTATTTT. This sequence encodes CAWSVAGGITQYF.